These T cell receptor beta chains were read from a single sample in a study of blood T cell repertoires in COVID-19. Assay: immunoSEQ multiplex PCR; the TCRdb copy retains only in-frame clones and omits some. The sample consists of over 150,000 clones, roughly 90% of them appearing once. Sequencing was carried out using peripheral blood. These TCRs come from a man aged 50 or older with COVID-19, enrolled during active disease. Each CDR3 is given with its conserved first and last residue. A D gene is named only where the DNA matches it firmly. Rows may omit the clone size; those that give it use once, few, many or a size class.

D,J,V,size,length,DNA,CDR3
NA,TRBJ1-5,TRBV21-1,NA,20,TGTGCCAGCAGCAGGTCCAGGGCGGAAACGGTTTTGAGGAGCAATCAGCCCCAGCATTTT,CASSRSRAETVLRSNQPQHF
TRBD2,TRBJ2-3,TRBV7-6,NA,16,TGTGCCAGCAGCTTGGCTAGCGGGGGGTTTACAGATACGCAGTATTTT,CASSLASGGFTDTQYF
NA,TRBJ1-4,TRBV5-5,NA,15,TGTGCCAGCAGCTCGAACGTGGGCGCTAATGAAAAACTGTTTTTT,CASSSNVGANEKLFF
TRBD2,TRBJ2-5,TRBV7-2,few,14,TGTGCCAGCAGCTTATTGGGGGGAGGGGAGACCCAGTACTTC,CASSLLGGGETQYF
TRBD1,TRBJ1-5,TRBV6-2/TRBV6-3,NA,14,TGTGCCAGCAGTCTACAGGGGGGCGGTCAGCCCCAGCATTTT,CASSLQGGGQPQHF
NA,TRBJ1-4,TRBV28,NA,13,TGTGCCAGCAGAAGTCTTAAACAGGGTCGGCTGTTTTTT,CASRSLKQGRLFF
NA,TRBJ1-1,TRBV7-8,NA,14,TGTGCCAGCAGCTTAAACGGACAGTCGGCTGAAGCTTTCTTT,CASSLNGQSAEAFF
NA,TRBJ2-5,TRBV28,once,13,TGTGCCAGCAGTAACAGGCTGAAAGAGACCCAGTACTTC,CASSNRLKETQYF
NA,TRBJ1-4,TRBV6-6,once,15,TGTGCCAGCAGTTACGCGGCCCCCCGAGGGGGAAAACTGTTTTTT,CASSYAAPRGGKLFF
NA,TRBJ1-3,TRBV3-1/TRBV3-2,many,16,TGTGCCAGCAGCGAGTCACAGGGCTTCTCTGGAAACACCATATATTTT,CASSESQGFSGNTIYF
NA,TRBJ2-2,TRBV18,NA,16,TGTGCCAGCTCACCACGAGGGCTGACGAACACCGGGGAGCTGTTTTTT,CASSPRGLTNTGELFF
NA,TRBJ1-1,TRBV30,NA,11,TGTGCCTGGAGGACGGGTGCTGAAGCTTTCTTT,CAWRTGAEAFF
NA,TRBJ1-1,TRBV29-1,NA,12,TGCAGCGTTGAAGGGGGGGGTACTGAAGCTTTCTTT,CSVEGGGTEAFF
NA,TRBJ2-2,TRBV11-2,NA,15,TGTGCCAGCAGCTTAGCCGGTGTAAACACCGGGGAGCTGTTTTTT,CASSLAGVNTGELFF
TRBD1,TRBJ2-7,TRBV6-5,NA,14,TGTGCCAGCAGCGCTACTACAGGGGGCTACGAGCAGTACTTC,CASSATTGGYEQYF
NA,TRBJ2-1,TRBV11-3,once,12,TGTGCCAGCAGCCACCCGGGGAATGAGCAGTTCTTC,CASSHPGNEQFF
NA,TRBJ1-5,TRBV19,once,15,TGTGCCAGTAGTAGGGGCCGCGCTAGCAATCAGCCCCAGCATTTT,CASSRGRASNQPQHF
TRBD2,TRBJ2-3,TRBV29-1,NA,15,TGCAGCGTGGCCCCGACTAGCGGGGCTCCAGATACGCAGTATTTT,CSVAPTSGAPDTQYF
TRBD1,TRBJ2-7,TRBV30,once,13,TGTGCCTGGAGTGGGACAGGGGTACGGGAGCAGTACTTC,CAWSGTGVREQYF
TRBD2,TRBJ2-7,TRBV6-5,NA,15,TGTGCCAGCAGTTACGAGAGAGCGGGGAGCTACGAGCAGTACTTC,CASSYERAGSYEQYF
TRBD2,TRBJ2-1,TRBV9,NA,16,TGTGCCAGCAGCGTAGTCGGTAGCGGGATCTACAATGAGCAGTTCTTC,CASSVVGSGIYNEQFF
NA,TRBJ1-5,TRBV24-1,NA,14,TGTGCCACCAGTCGTGGAGCATCTGGTCAGCCCCAGCATTTT,CATSRGASGQPQHF
NA,TRBJ2-1,TRBV6-1,NA,15,TGTGCCAGCAGTGAAATCGGCAGGGTTGTCAATGAGCAGTTCTTC,CASSEIGRVVNEQFF
NA,TRBJ2-7,TRBV2,NA,13,TGTGCCAGCAGTTACAGGGAGATGGACGAGCAGTACTTC,CASSYREMDEQYF
TRBD1,TRBJ1-4,TRBV7-9,NA,15,TGTGCCAGCAGCTTAACCGGGACAGACAATGAAAAACTGTTTTTT,CASSLTGTDNEKLFF
TRBD1,TRBJ2-1,TRBV7-2,NA,16,TGTGCCAGCAGCACGGGACAGGGGTTATCCTACAATGAGCAGTTCTTC,CASSTGQGLSYNEQFF
NA,TRBJ1-2,TRBV19,NA,16,TGTGCCAGTAGTACCCTAGGACAAGCACCAAACTATGGCTACACCTTC,CASSTLGQAPNYGYTF
NA,TRBJ1-5,TRBV6-6,few,15,TGTGCCAGCAGTAGGACAGACGCTCCCAATCAGCCCCAGCATTTT,CASSRTDAPNQPQHF
NA,TRBJ1-1,TRBV7-2,NA,15,TGTGCCAGCAGCTTGTTTGGAGGTGAGGTCACTGAAGCTTTCTTT,CASSLFGGEVTEAFF
NA,TRBJ2-5,TRBV20-1,once,12,TGCAGTGCTAGTAACAGCCAAGAGACCCAGTACTTC,CSASNSQETQYF
NA,TRBJ1-5,TRBV5-8,NA,17,TGTGCCAGCAGCTTGGGGGCGGACAGTTATAGCAATCAGCCCCAGCATTTT,CASSLGADSYSNQPQHF
TRBD1,TRBJ2-3,TRBV7-3,NA,16,TGTGCCAGCAGCTCGCAACAGGGGATAAGCACAGATACGCAGTATTTT,CASSSQQGISTDTQYF